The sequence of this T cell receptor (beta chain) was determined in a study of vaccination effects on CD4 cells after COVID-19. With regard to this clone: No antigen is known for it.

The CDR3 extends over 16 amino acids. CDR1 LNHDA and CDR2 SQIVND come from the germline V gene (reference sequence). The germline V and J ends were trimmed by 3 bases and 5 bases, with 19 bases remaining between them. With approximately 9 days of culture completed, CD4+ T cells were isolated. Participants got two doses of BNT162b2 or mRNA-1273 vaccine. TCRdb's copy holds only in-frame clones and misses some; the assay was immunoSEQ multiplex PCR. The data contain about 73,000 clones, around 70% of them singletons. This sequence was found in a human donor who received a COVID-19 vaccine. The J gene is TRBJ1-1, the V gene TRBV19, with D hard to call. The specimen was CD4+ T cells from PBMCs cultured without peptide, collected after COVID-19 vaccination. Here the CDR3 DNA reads TGTGCCAGTAGTATTTCGAGCGTCACCCCAAAGACTGAAGCTTTCTTT. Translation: CASSISSVTPKTEAFF.